The next 18 T cell receptor beta chains were all read from a single sample in a study of blood T cell repertoires in COVID-19. The assay was immunoSEQ multiplex PCR, and TCRdb's table has in-frame clones only and misses some. The table records about 160,000 clones, roughly 93% of them present only once. The sample consisted of peripheral blood. These receptors all stem from a man aged 18 to 30 with acute or convalescent COVID-19.

The rearrangement uses TRBV6-5 and TRBJ1-4; D is possibly TRBD1 (5 bases). Trimming took off 4 bases at V and 8 bases at J, with 14 bases between the two ends. Germline CDR1 is MNHEY and CDR2 is SVGAGI. The CDR3 is made up of 14 amino acids. In DNA form, the CDR3 reads TGTGCCAGCAGTTGGGGCAGGGCTGGAGAAAAACTGTTTTTT. As protein: CASSWGRAGEKLFF.

The chain carries TRBV5-1 and TRBJ1-3, with TRBD1 as a possible D gene (6 bases). Trimming left V 2 bases short and J 4 bases short, with 13 bases between. CDR1 and CDR2 (germline): SGHRS, YFSETQ. CDR3 length equals 15 residues. The CDR3 DNA sequence: TGCGCCAGCAGCTTCACAGGGCTCGTCGGAAACACCATATATTTT. Amino acid sequence: CASSFTGLVGNTIYF.

CDR3 residues: CASNTYRGLKAGQPQHF. The CDR3 DNA sequence: TGTGCCAGTAACACGTACAGGGGGTTAAAGGCGGGGCAGCCCCAGCATTTT. The gene calls are TRBV19 and TRBJ1-5; TRBD1 agrees at 8 bases. J lost 7 bases, V lost 7 bases, and 18 bases had no gene match. Per the germline V gene, CDR1 is LNHDA and CDR2 is SQIVND (reference sequence). This CDR3 is 17 amino acids long.

This chain uses TRBV27 with TRBJ2-1; 7 positions match TRBD2. V shed 3 bases, J shed 9 bases, and the junction held 5 bases outside the gene matches. Germline-derived CDR1 and CDR2 are MNHEY and SMNVEV (reference sequence). The CDR3 has 13 residues. The chain's CDR3 is CASSLGGLGEQFF. The CDR3 DNA is TGTGCCAGCAGTTTGGGAGGGCTTGGTGAGCAGTTCTTC.

J is TRBJ2-1 and V is TRBV5-1; D may be TRBD2 (6 bases). V lost 7 bases and J 0 bases, leaving 14 bases between the germline ends. The CDR3 length is 15 residues. From germline, CDR1 is SGHRS and CDR2 YFSETQ. Here the CDR3 reads CASRQAGSSYNEQFF. The CDR3 nucleotides read TGCGCCAGCCGGCAGGCGGGGAGCTCCTACAATGAGCAGTTCTTC.

This chain joins TRBV27 and TRBJ1-2; TRBD1 matches 7 bases. CDR3 length: 15 amino acids. J lost 4 bases, V lost 8 bases, and 13 bases had no gene match. Germline values: CDR1 MNHEY, CDR2 SMNVEV (reference sequence). The CDR3 sequence: CASSPTGTAGYGYTF. CDR3 DNA: TGTGCCAGCTCACCGACAGGGACAGCCGGCTATGGCTACACCTTC.

The chain uses TRBV2 and TRBJ1-2, with 8 bases that match TRBD1. Germline V CDR1 and CDR2: SNHLY, FYNNEI. The CDR3 is 17 amino acids. J lost 8 bases, V lost 4 bases, and 18 bases had no gene match. The CDR3 protein is CASSVRGLGDRTWGYTF. Written as DNA, the CDR3 is TGTGCCAGCAGTGTTCGCGGTTTGGGGGACAGGACCTGGGGCTACACCTTC.

The J gene is TRBJ1-4, the V gene TRBV14, with 9 positions matching TRBD1. Germline V gene lookup returns CDR1 SGHDN and CDR2 FVKESK. The CDR3 totals 16 residues. V was clipped by 4 bases and J by 6 bases; unmatched bases: 9. For the CDR3, the DNA is TGTGCCAGCAGCCTCCGGGACAGGGAAGGTCATGAAAAACTGTTTTTT. This gives the protein CASSLRDREGHEKLFF.

The chain combines TRBV3-1 (or the pseudogene TRBV3-2) with TRBJ2-1; TRBD1 agrees at 11 bases. CDR3 length: 17 amino acids. The ends lost 1 base at V and 7 bases at J; junction bases unmatched: 9. Germline CDR1 and CDR2: LGHDT and YNNKEL (reference sequence). For the CDR3, the DNA is TGTGCCAGCAGCCAAGTTCGAGGGACAGGGGGAGGGAATGAGCAGTTCTTC. Protein product: CASSQVRGTGGGNEQFF.

The CDR3 bases are TGTGCCAGCAGCCTCACAGGCAGTGAATCACCCCTCCACTTT. Translated, it gives CASSLTGSESPLHF. This sequence joins TRBV7-9 and TRBJ1-6, with D possibly matching TRBD1 (5 bases). Trimming took off 5 bases at V and 10 bases at J, with 15 bases between the two ends. This CDR3 is 14 amino acids long. In germline, CDR1 is SEHNR, CDR2 FQNEAQ (reference sequence).

This rearrangement joins TRBV25-1 to TRBJ2-1; D remains unclear. This CDR3 has 15 amino acids. The V gene's germline CDR1 is MGHDK and CDR2 SYGVNS. The germline V and J ends were trimmed by 7 bases and 0 bases, with 13 bases remaining between them. The CDR3 here is CASTKEFSSYNEQFF. CDR3 nucleotides: TGTGCCAGCACAAAGGAGTTTAGCTCCTACAATGAGCAGTTCTTC.

The rearrangement uses TRBV30 and TRBJ2-7; a possible D gene is TRBD2 (5 bases). Germline assignment: CDR1 GTSNPN and CDR2 SVGIG (reference sequence). The V and J ends lost 2 bases and 5 bases respectively, with 10 bases between them. The CDR3 runs to 12 residues. The CDR3 nucleotides read TGTGCCTGGAGTCGGGATCAGAACGAGCAGTACTTC. Its translation is CAWSRDQNEQYF.

The chain has TRBV2 and TRBJ2-1; 7 bases fit TRBD2. V shed 6 bases, J shed 7 bases, and the junction held 12 bases outside the gene matches. This CDR3 region has 15 residues. Germline values: CDR1 SNHLY, CDR2 FYNNEI. The CDR3 DNA follows: TGTGCCAGCAGCATCCTAGCGGCCCTCTTGAATGAGCAGTTCTTC. Protein: CASSILAALLNEQFF. The full variable domain, completed using reference TRBV2 and TRBJ2-1, is EPEVTQTPSHQVTQMGQEVILRCVPISNHLYFYWYRQILGQKVEFLVSFYNNEISEKSEIFDDQFSVERPDGSNFTLKIRSTKLEDSAMYFCASSILAALLNEQFFGPGTRLTVL.

The chain recombines TRBV6-5 with TRBJ2-3; 8 bases match TRBD2. This CDR3 is built from 14 residues. Germline loops: CDR1 MNHEY, CDR2 SVGAGI. V trimming: 7 bases; J trimming: 4 bases; junction bases outside the gene matches: 7. CDR3 amino acids: CASMFLRGADTQYF. CDR3 in DNA: TGTGCCAGCATGTTCTTGCGGGGGGCAGATACGCAGTATTTT.

The chain employs TRBV11-2 and TRBJ2-2; TRBD1 matches 9 bases. V lost 5 bases to trimming and J lost 3 bases; unmatched junction nucleotides: 13. The germline gives CDR1 SGHAT, CDR2 FQNNGV. CDR3 length equals 18 residues. The DNA for the CDR3 is TGTGCCAGCAGCCCAATAAAAACAGGGGGCAGAGACACCGGGGAGCTGTTTTTT. Its translation: CASSPIKTGGRDTGELFF. The full variable domain, rest sourced from reference TRBV11-2 and TRBJ2-2, is EAGVAQSPRYKIIEKRQSVAFWCNPISGHATLYWYQQILGQGPKLLIQFQNNGVVDDSQLPKDRFSAERLKGVDSTLKIQPAKLEDSAVYLCASSPIKTGGRDTGELFFGEGSRLTVL.

The genes are TRBV12-5 and TRBJ2-6, with TRBD1 matching 7 bases. Germline loops: CDR1 LGHNT, CDR2 FRNRAP. Unmatched junction bases numbered 4, after V lost 5 bases and J lost 0 bases. There are 16 residues in the CDR3. The CDR3 region is CASGKGQFSGANVLTF. Written as DNA, the CDR3 is TGTGCTAGTGGTAAGGGACAGTTCTCTGGGGCCAACGTCCTGACTTTC.

The chain has TRBV12-5 and TRBJ2-7, with 9 nucleotides matching TRBD1. Germline trimming cut 0 bases from V and 2 bases from J; bases unmatched to any gene: 8. The CDR3 length is 17 residues. Germline CDR1 reads LGHNT; CDR2 reads FRNRAP. DNA for the CDR3: TGTGCTAGTGGTTTGGTGACCGGGACAGGGTTGACCTACGAGCAGTACTTC. It yields the protein CASGLVTGTGLTYEQYF.

The chain employs TRBV6-1 and TRBJ1-1, with TRBD1 identical over 11 bases. V lost 2 bases and J lost 4; bases outside the gene matches: 6. The germline V gene has CDR1 MNHNS and CDR2 SASEGT. This CDR3 has 16 amino acids. CDR3 amino acids: CASSELPGQGGTEAFF. DNA for the CDR3: TGTGCCAGCAGTGAATTGCCGGGACAGGGGGGCACTGAAGCTTTCTTT.